A single sample gave rise to the 14 T cell receptor beta chains below, sequenced in a study of OX40 agonist ivuxolimab in advanced cancers. Profiled with immunoSEQ multiplex PCR; TCRdb holds only in-frame clones, not every one. The top ten clones hold just over 20% of a sample with 75,000 to 80,000 clones, 94% of them seen once. Material: CD4+ or CD8+ T cells sorted from blood, obtained in a trial of the OX40 agonist ivuxolimab. Receptors were obtained from an adult with an advanced solid tumor such as melanoma, head and neck, liver or kidney cancer.

V gene TRBV27 combines with J gene TRBJ2-6; 10 nucleotides match TRBD2. The germline gives CDR1 MNHEY, CDR2 SMNVEV (reference sequence). The CDR3 loop spans 18 amino acids. V shed 1 base, J shed 0 bases, and the junction held 3 bases outside the gene matches. This chain's CDR3 is CASSLLASGSSGANVLTF. CDR3 DNA sequence: TGTGCCAGCAGTTTATTGGCTAGCGGGAGCTCTGGGGCCAACGTCCTGACTTTC.

J is TRBJ1-5 and V is TRBV21-1. TRBV21-1 constitutes a pseudogene. The CDR3 length is 11 residues. CDR3 DNA sequence: TGTGCCAGCAGGGTAGATCAGCCCCAGCATTTT. This translates into CASRVDQPQHF.

The count of this clone is one. The V gene is TRBV10-3, the J gene TRBJ2-1, with 7 bases matching TRBD2. Germline lookup yields CDR1 ENHRY and CDR2 SYGVKD. The CDR3 totals 18 residues. Losses at the gene ends were 4 bases for V and 0 bases for J; bases not matched to a gene: 12. This CDR3 is CAISASVGRGSSYNEQFF. In DNA form, the CDR3 reads TGTGCCATCAGTGCATCGGTCGGGCGGGGGAGCTCCTACAATGAGCAGTTCTTC.

This clone has a single count. The chain joins TRBV19 to TRBJ1-5, with D perhaps matching TRBD1 (6 bases). Germline CDR1 LNHDA, CDR2 SQIVND (reference sequence). There are 16 residues in the CDR3. The V gene lost 9 bases and the J gene lost 6 bases, with 24 bases spanning the gap. The CDR3 DNA is TGTGCCAGCCACCCACGGGCGGGGGGCGGACGTCAGCCCCAGCATTTT. This translates into CASHPRAGGGRQPQHF.

This clone was seen more than once but under ten times. The chain links TRBV27 to TRBJ1-1; perhaps TRBD1 as D (5 bases). Germline lookup yields CDR1 MNHEY and CDR2 SMNVEV (reference sequence). V was shortened by 7 bases and J by 5 bases, with 14 bases between the two germline ends. CDR3 length: 13 amino acids. CDR3 DNA: TGTGCCAGCACCCCGGGACGGCTAACTGAAGCTTTCTTT. It codes for CASTPGRLTEAFF.

In this sample, this clone turned up a few times. This chain uses TRBV5-1 with TRBJ1-3, with TRBD1 matching over 7 bases. The CDR3 consists of 13 residues. The J segment lost 4 bases and the V segment lost 9 bases, leaving 7 bases of the junction unmatched. The germline V gene has CDR1 SGHRS and CDR2 YFSETQ. The CDR3 protein is CATLDRVGNTIYF. The DNA of the CDR3 is TGCGCCACCCTCGACAGGGTCGGAAACACCATATATTTT.

This chain links TRBV4-3 with TRBJ1-2, with TRBD1 matching over 11 bases. The CDR3 is made up of 17 amino acids. Per germline, CDR1 LGHNA and CDR2 YSLEER. Trimming removed 0 bases from V and 6 bases from J; junction bases left unmatched: 9. The CDR3 loop is CASSQDSTGQGANGYTF. As DNA, the CDR3 is TGCGCCAGCAGCCAAGACTCCACCGGACAGGGGGCTAATGGCTACACCTTC.

The chain is built from TRBV25-1 and TRBJ2-7, with D tentatively TRBD2 (7 bases). The ends were cut back, 5 bases at V and 3 bases at J, with 14 bases in the middle. The germline V gene has CDR1 MGHDK and CDR2 SYGVNS. The CDR3 length is 14 residues. This CDR3 reads CASSNQGRDYEQYF. CDR3 DNA sequence: TGTGCCAGCAGTAATCAGGGGAGGGACTACGAGCAGTACTTC.

J is TRBJ2-7 and V is TRBV10-3; D tentatively fits TRBD1 or TRBD2 (5 bases each). CDR1 and CDR2 from the germline V gene are ENHRY and SYGVKD. This CDR3 has 15 residues. V was clipped by 4 bases and J by 4 bases, with 17 bases between them. CDR3 sequence: CAISVEGQERYEQYF. Written as DNA, the CDR3 is TGTGCCATCAGTGTCGAGGGGCAGGAGAGATACGAGCAGTACTTC.

The gene calls are TRBV9 and TRBJ2-7; D ambiguous. Trimming cost V 3 bases and J 4 bases, with 11 bases left between them. The CDR3 length is 13 residues. Germline assignment: CDR1 SGDLS and CDR2 YYNGEE. The CDR3 nucleotides read TGTGCCAGCAGCGCCCACACTCGATACGAGCAGTACTTC. Translated: CASSAHTRYEQYF. The full variable domain, in which reference TRBV9 and TRBJ2-7 provide the parts outside the CDR3, is DSGVTQTPKHLITATGQRVTLRCSPRSGDLSVYWYQQSLDQGLQFLIQYYNGEERAKGNILERFSAQQFPDLHSELNLSSLELGDSALYFCASSAHTRYEQYFGPGTRLTVT.

The gene calls are TRBV4-1 and TRBJ2-2, with 9 bases aligning to TRBD1. Per the germline V gene, CDR1 is MGHRA and CDR2 is YSYEKL. The CDR3 has 17 residues. The ends lost 4 bases at V and 2 bases at J; junction bases unmatched: 8. Here the CDR3 DNA reads TGCGCCAGCAGCCCCCGAGGACAGGGGCAAAACACCGGGGAGCTGTTTTTT. This codes for CASSPRGQGQNTGELFF.

This clone came up once. This chain joins TRBV7-8 and TRBJ1-1, with D possibly matching TRBD1 (6 bases). The CDR3 extends over 15 amino acids. Germline V CDR1 and CDR2: SGHVS, FQNEAQ. V was clipped by 3 bases and J by 1 base, with 12 bases between them. Written as DNA, the CDR3 is TGTGCCAGCAGCTTCCTGGGGGCCACGAACACTGAAGCTTTCTTT. Its protein product is CASSFLGATNTEAFF.

The table lists this clone with a count of one. The CDR3 DNA sequence: TGCGCCAGCAGCCTATCAGGGGGCGCCCCCTACGAGCAGTACTTC. Translating it yields CASSLSGGAPYEQYF. The V call is TRBV5-1, the J call TRBJ2-7; TRBD1 matches 8 bases. V was clipped by 4 bases and J by 2 bases; unmatched bases: 8. The germline V gene encodes CDR1 SGHRS and CDR2 YFSETQ. The CDR3 runs 15 residues.

The rearrangement uses TRBV4-3 and TRBJ2-1; D perhaps matches TRBD2 (5 bases). The CDR3 has 13 residues. Trimming pared 0 bases from V and 15 bases from J, leaving 15 bases between. Germline values: CDR1 LGHNA, CDR2 YSLEER. In nucleotides, the CDR3 is TGCGCCAGCAGCCAAGATACCCTAGGAGGTCTGTTCTTC. Its translation is CASSQDTLGGLFF.